This T cell receptor beta chain was found in a study of shared clonotypes between healthy human individuals. Trimming removed 4 bases from V and 4 bases from J, with 15 bases in between. The CDR3 is made up of 15 amino acids. Germline V gene sequence: CDR1 SGHDT, CDR2 YYEEEE. The sample holds a few counts of this clone. Antigen specificity is unknown. Deep-level settings were used for running the assay. The table came from immunoSEQ multiplex PCR; TCRdb's copy has only in-frame clones and leaves some out. The top ten clones hold around 12% of a sample with fewer than 700,000 clones, roughly four fifths of them seen once. Study results and limitations: Donor clonotype sharing was expected to depend on sequencing depth.

The receptor's source is a middle-aged woman in good health. Some clones in this sample may be carry-over from other donors' samples. The rearrangement uses TRBV5-6 and TRBJ2-1; no definite D call. Sequencing was performed on PBMCs. The CDR3 bases are TGTGCCAGCAGCCTAGGACGTTTTCCGTACAATGAGCAGTTCTTC. It encodes CASSLGRFPYNEQFF.